This TCR beta chain emerged from a study of spatial heterogeneity in lung cancer. For the study at large: Alpha-chain sequences were consistently detected in smaller numbers than beta-chain sequences. The average appearance count of each unique TCR and UMI combination in raw reads was more than 8.5.

This clonotype was counted only a few times. Every TCR cDNA molecule carried a tag that served as a unique molecular identifier. A single record per CDR3 protein comes from TCRdb applying MiXCR to the 5' RACE reads. Found here are more than 30,000 distinct CDR3 sequences, around 5.8% of them singletons; the top ten hold 9.5% to 13%. Germline CDR1 reads MGHRA; CDR2 reads YSYEKL. The CDR3 has 14 residues. V lost 4 bases, J lost 7 bases, and 11 bases lay in between. As for time point: sample taken at primary tumor resection. Without sorting, whole RNA was sequenced from tumor, nontumor lung or frozen PBMC. Around 68 TRACERx patients with early, untreated non-small cell lung cancer donated samples.

The chain recombines TRBV4-1 with TRBJ1-6, with no clear D. Specimen: PBMCs, collected at surgery. The TCR sequence derives from a male donor with early-stage non-small cell lung cancer. CDR3 bases: TGCGCCAGCAGCCTAGTGGGGTCAAATTCACCCCTCCACTTT. Translating it yields CASSLVGSNSPLHF.